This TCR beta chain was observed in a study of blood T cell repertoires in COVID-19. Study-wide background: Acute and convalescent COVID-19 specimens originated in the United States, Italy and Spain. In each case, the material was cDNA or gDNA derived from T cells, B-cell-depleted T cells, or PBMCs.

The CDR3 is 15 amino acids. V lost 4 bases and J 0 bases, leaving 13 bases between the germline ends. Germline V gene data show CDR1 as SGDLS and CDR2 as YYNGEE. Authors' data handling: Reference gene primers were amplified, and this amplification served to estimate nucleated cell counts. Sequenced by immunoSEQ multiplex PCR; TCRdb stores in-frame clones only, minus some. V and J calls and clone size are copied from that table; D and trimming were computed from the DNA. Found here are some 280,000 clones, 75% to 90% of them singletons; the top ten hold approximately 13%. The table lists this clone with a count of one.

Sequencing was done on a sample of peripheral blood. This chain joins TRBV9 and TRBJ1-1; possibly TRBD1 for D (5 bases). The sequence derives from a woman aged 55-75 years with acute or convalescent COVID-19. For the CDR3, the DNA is TGTGCCAGCAGCCCCAGGACATCCTTGAACACTGAAGCTTTCTTT. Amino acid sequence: CASSPRTSLNTEAFF.